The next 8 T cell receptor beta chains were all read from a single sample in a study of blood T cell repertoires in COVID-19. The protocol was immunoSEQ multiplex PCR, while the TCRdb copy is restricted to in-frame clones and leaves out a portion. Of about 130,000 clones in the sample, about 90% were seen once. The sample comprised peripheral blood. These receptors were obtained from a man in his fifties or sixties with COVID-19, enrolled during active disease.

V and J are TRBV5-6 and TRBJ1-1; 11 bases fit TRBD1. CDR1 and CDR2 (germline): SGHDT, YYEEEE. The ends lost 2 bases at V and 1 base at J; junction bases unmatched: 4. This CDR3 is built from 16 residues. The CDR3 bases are TGTGCCAGCAGCTTAGGACAGGGGGCTCGGAACACTGAAGCTTTCTTT. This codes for CASSLGQGARNTEAFF.

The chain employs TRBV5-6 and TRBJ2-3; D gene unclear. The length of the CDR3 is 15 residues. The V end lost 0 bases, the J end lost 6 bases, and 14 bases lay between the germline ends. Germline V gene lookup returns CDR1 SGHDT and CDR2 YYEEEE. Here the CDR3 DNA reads TGTGCCAGCAGCTTGGAAGTGCGCTACCTCGATACGCAGTATTTT. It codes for CASSLEVRYLDTQYF.

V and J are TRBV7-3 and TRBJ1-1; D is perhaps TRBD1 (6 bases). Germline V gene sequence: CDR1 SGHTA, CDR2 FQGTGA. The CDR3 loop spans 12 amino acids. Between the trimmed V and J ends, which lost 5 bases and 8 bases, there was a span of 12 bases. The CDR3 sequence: CASSVNGQEAFF. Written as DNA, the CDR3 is TGTGCCAGCAGCGTAAACGGACAGGAAGCTTTCTTT.

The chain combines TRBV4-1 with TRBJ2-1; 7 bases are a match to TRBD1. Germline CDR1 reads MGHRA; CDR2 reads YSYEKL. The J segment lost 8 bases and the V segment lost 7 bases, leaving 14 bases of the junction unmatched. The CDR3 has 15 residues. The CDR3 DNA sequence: TGCGCCAGCAATTACCGGGACAGTAATTTTGATGAGCAGTTCTTC. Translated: CASNYRDSNFDEQFF.

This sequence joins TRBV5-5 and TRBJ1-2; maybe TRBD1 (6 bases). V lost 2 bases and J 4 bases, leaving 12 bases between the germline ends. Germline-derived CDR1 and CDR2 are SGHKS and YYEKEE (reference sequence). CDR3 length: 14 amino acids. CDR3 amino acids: CASSFLQGSYGYTF. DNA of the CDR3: TGTGCCAGCAGCTTCCTACAGGGCTCCTATGGCTACACCTTC.

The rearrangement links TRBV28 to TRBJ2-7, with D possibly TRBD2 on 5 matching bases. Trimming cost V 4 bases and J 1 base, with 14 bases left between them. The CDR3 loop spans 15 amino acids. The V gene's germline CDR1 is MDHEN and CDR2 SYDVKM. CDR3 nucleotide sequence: TGTGCCAGCAGTTCGGTCGAGGGCAGGTCCTACGAGCAGTACTTC. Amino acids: CASSSVEGRSYEQYF.

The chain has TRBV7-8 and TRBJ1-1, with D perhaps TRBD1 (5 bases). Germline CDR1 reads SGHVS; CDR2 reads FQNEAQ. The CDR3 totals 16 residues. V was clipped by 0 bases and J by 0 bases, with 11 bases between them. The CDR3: CASSLATGGMNTEAFF. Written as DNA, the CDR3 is TGTGCCAGCAGCTTAGCGACCGGGGGAATGAACACTGAAGCTTTCTTT. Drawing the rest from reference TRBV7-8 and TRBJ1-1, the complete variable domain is GAGVSQSPRYKVAKRGQDVALRCDPISGHVSLFWYQQALGQGPEFLTYFQNEAQLDKSGLPSDRFFAERPEGSVSTLKIQRTQQEDSAVYLCASSLATGGMNTEAFFGQGTRLTVV.

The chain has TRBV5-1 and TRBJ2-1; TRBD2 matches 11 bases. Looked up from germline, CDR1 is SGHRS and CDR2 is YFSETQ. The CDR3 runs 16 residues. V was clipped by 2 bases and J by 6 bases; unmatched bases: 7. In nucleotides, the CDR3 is TGCGCCAGCAGCTTACTAGCGGGAGAGAAGAGCAATGAGCAGTTCTTC. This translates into CASSLLAGEKSNEQFF. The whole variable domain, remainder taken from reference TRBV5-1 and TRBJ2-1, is KAGVTQTPRYLIKTRGQQVTLSCSPISGHRSVSWYQQTPGQGLQFLFEYFSETQRNKGNFPGRFSGRQFSNSRSEMNVSTLELGDSALYLCASSLLAGEKSNEQFFGPGTRLTVL.